This T cell receptor (beta chain) was retrieved from a study of blood T cell repertoires in COVID-19. Study at large: Samples taken during acute and convalescent COVID-19 were collected in the United States, Italy and Spain. PBMCs, B-cell-depleted T cells, or T cells were the source of the cDNA or gDNA that made up the material.

Clones were sequenced by immunoSEQ multiplex PCR, and TCRdb holds only the in-frame ones, with some missing. Of approximately 69,000 clones in the sample, roughly 73% are singletons; the top ten hold around 47%. CDR3 size: 16 residues. Germline values: CDR1 MDHEN, CDR2 SYDVKM. Unmatched junction bases numbered 6, after V lost 2 bases and J lost 4 bases. The chain employs TRBV28 and TRBJ2-5, with 11 bases identical to TRBD2. The source is a human donor in a cohort sampled during active COVID-19. The sequenced sample was peripheral blood. The DNA for the CDR3 is TGTGCCAGCAGTTTACCCCTCGGGACTAGCGGAGAGACCCAGTACTTC. Its translation is CASSLPLGTSGETQYF.